What follows are 18 T cell receptor beta chains derived from one specimen sequenced in a study of neurological immune-mediated disorders. TCRdb called the 5' RACE reads again in MiXCR, with one record for every CDR3 protein. The sample carries under 80,000 distinct CDR3 sequences, around 4.2% recorded once. Material for sequencing was PBMCs. The source is a man younger than 45 with multiple sclerosis.

This clonotype was found many times. The CDR3 here is CSASAGGKKTQYF. DNA for the CDR3: TGCAGTGCTAGTGCAGGGGGCAAGAAGACCCAGTACTTC. The chain links TRBV20-1 to TRBJ2-5; TRBD1 matches at 8 bases. The CDR3 covers 13 residues. Germline V gene lookup returns CDR1 DFQATT and CDR2 SNEGSKA (reference sequence). With V trimmed by 3 bases and J by 6 bases, 6 bases remained unmatched.

This clonotype was detected many times. The chain couples TRBV7-9 to TRBJ1-2; D gene uncertain. This CDR3 region has 13 residues. Trimming left V 2 bases short and J 2 bases short, with 6 bases between. Germline V gives CDR1 SEHNR, CDR2 FQNEAQ (reference sequence). The CDR3 is CASSLSANYGYTF. In nucleotides, the CDR3 is TGTGCCAGCAGCTTAAGCGCCAACTATGGCTACACCTTC.

Many counts were recorded for this clonotype. The chain couples TRBV5-1 to TRBJ2-3, with D possibly matching TRBD2 (6 bases). The CDR3 spans 16 residues. Trimming left V 2 bases short and J 5 bases short, with 18 bases between. CDR1 is SGHRS, CDR2 YFSETQ, per germline. The CDR3 DNA sequence: TGCGCCAGCAGCTTCAGCATTCGGGGGAGATTAGATACGCAGTATTTT. This translates into CASSFSIRGRLDTQYF.

This clonotype was observed at least ten times. The chain recombines TRBV7-9 with TRBJ1-5; D call uncertain. In germline, CDR1 is SEHNR, CDR2 FQNEAQ (reference sequence). The CDR3 covers 14 residues. The ends were cut back, 4 bases at V and 7 bases at J, with 14 bases in the middle. CDR3 sequence (DNA): TGTGCCAGCAGCTCCGGTTATGAGGGACAGCCCCAGCATTTT. It translates to CASSSGYEGQPQHF.

This clonotype was recorded at least ten times. This chain joins TRBV7-9 and TRBJ1-1; TRBD1 agrees at 8 bases. The CDR3 runs 14 residues. Germline CDR1 reads SEHNR; CDR2 reads FQNEAQ (reference sequence). The ends lost 5 bases at V and 3 bases at J; junction bases unmatched: 5. CDR3 DNA: TGTGCCAGCAGCAAACAGGGGGGGGACACTGAAGCTTTCTTT. It translates to CASSKQGGDTEAFF.

This clonotype was observed many times. V and J are TRBV6-1 and TRBJ2-2; D uncertain. In germline, CDR1 is MNHNS, CDR2 SASEGT. V was pared by 2 bases and J by 4 bases, with 8 bases between. There are 14 residues in the CDR3. CDR3 in amino acids: CASSESTTTGELFF. The CDR3 DNA reads TGTGCCAGCAGTGAATCCACCACCACCGGGGAGCTGTTTTTT.

This clonotype came up a few times. The chain couples TRBV9 to TRBJ2-1; 7 nucleotides line up with TRBD1. CDR3 length: 14 amino acids. V lost 1 base and J lost 8; bases outside the gene matches: 6. In germline, CDR1 is SGDLS, CDR2 YYNGEE. CDR3 bases: TGTGCCAGCAGCGTACAGACAGGGCTAGATGAGCAGTTCTTC. This gives the protein CASSVQTGLDEQFF.

This clonotype has a count of ten or more. The chain recombines TRBV7-8 with TRBJ2-7; D call uncertain. Germline lookup yields CDR1 SGHVS and CDR2 FQNEAQ. The CDR3 totals 13 residues. Trimming cost V 3 bases and J 5 bases, with 11 bases left between them. CDR3 sequence (DNA): TGTGCCAGCAGCTTTGGGGTGGTGGACGAGCAGTACTTC. It encodes CASSFGVVDEQYF.

In this sample, this clonotype turned up many times. The chain is built from TRBV7-6 and TRBJ1-6, with 9 bases matching TRBD1. The junction had 5 bases not matched to a gene; V was cut back by 1 base and J by 10 bases. This CDR3 is 15 amino acids long. CDR1 is SGHVS, CDR2 FNYEAQ, per germline. CDR3 bases: TGTGCCAGCAGCTTAGGGACAGGGGAGCGGTCACCCCTCCACTTT. This translates into CASSLGTGERSPLHF.

This clonotype was observed many times. This chain connects TRBV7-6 to TRBJ2-3; possibly TRBD1 or TRBD2 for D (6 bases each). CDR1 and CDR2 (germline): SGHVS, FNYEAQ. This CDR3 contains 18 residues. Trimming stripped 1 base from V and 1 base from J, with 18 bases between. The CDR3 protein is CASSLGGAGGLGTDTQYF. The CDR3 region has the DNA TGTGCCAGCAGCTTAGGGGGGGCTGGGGGTTTGGGCACAGATACGCAGTATTTT.

The sample holds many counts of this clonotype. One end of the junction does not line up with germline, which may come from a read error. The V and J genes are TRBV12-3 or TRBV12-4 and TRBJ1-1; no definite D call. The CDR3 has 13 residues. The CDR3 coding sequence is TGTGCCAGCAGTTTAGCAGGGAACGCTGAAGCTTTCTTT. Its protein is CASSLAGNAEAFF.

Note on this clonotype: In this CDR3 the conserved last residue, phenylalanine or tryptophan, is missing, so a read error is likely. The chain carries TRBV5-6 and TRBJ2-5, with D perhaps TRBD1 or TRBD2 (5 bases each). The CDR3 length is 13 residues. V was pared by 0 bases and J by 2 bases, with 5 bases between. Germline CDR1 reads SGHDT; CDR2 reads YYEEEE. The CDR3 loop is CASSLGGQETQYN. The DNA of the CDR3 is TGTGCCAGCAGCTTGGGGGGGCAAGAGACCCAGTACAAC.

This clonotype was seen repeatedly, ten times or more. The V call is TRBV5-1, the J call TRBJ2-1, with D tentatively TRBD1 (5 bases). Between the trimmed V and J ends, which lost 0 bases and 3 bases, there was a span of 10 bases. The germline V gene has CDR1 SGHRS and CDR2 YFSETQ. The CDR3 contains 15 residues. CDR3: CASSLAQGGYNEQFF. DNA for the CDR3: TGCGCCAGCAGCTTGGCTCAGGGCGGCTACAATGAGCAGTTCTTC.

This clonotype appeared many times. J is TRBJ1-6 and V is TRBV27; TRBD1 is a possible D gene (6 bases). The V end was cut by 5 bases, the J end by 7 bases, with 12 bases between. The CDR3 runs to 14 residues. Germline V gene lookup returns CDR1 MNHEY and CDR2 SMNVEV (reference sequence). This CDR3 reads CASSPHRANSPLHF. DNA of the CDR3: TGTGCCAGCAGTCCCCACAGGGCAAATTCACCCCTCCACTTT.

This clonotype was seen at least ten times. The V call is TRBV24-1, the J call TRBJ1-2, with TRBD1 identical over 9 bases. J lost 7 bases, V lost 9 bases, and 14 bases had no gene match. Germline loops: CDR1 KGHDR, CDR2 SFDVKD. The CDR3 consists of 15 residues. The CDR3 bases are TGTGCCACCCACCCGGGACAGGGTTTGGCTCGTGGCTACACCTTC. It encodes CATHPGQGLARGYTF.

This clonotype was picked up many times. The chain links TRBV20-1 to TRBJ2-7; the D is unclear. The CDR3 loop spans 11 amino acids. Germline CDR1 and CDR2: DFQATT and SNEGSKA (reference sequence). Trimming pared 4 bases from V and 3 bases from J, leaving 7 bases between. The CDR3 loop reads CSATEFYEQYF. As DNA, the CDR3 is TGCAGTGCTACTGAATTCTACGAGCAGTACTTC.

On this clonotype: This clone may be a read error of a much larger clone one base away. The genes are TRBV7-3 and TRBJ2-2; D possibly matches TRBD1 or TRBD2 (6 bases each). Per the germline V gene, CDR1 is SGHTA and CDR2 is FQGTGA. The CDR3 is made up of 16 amino acids. CDR3 sequence: CASSWGFGGDTRELFF. CDR3 coding DNA: TGTGCCAGCAGCTGGGGGTTTGGCGGGGACACCCGGGAGCTGTTTTTT.

This clonotype came up many times. CDR3 loop: CASSTTGTGANVLTF. As DNA, the CDR3 is TGTGCCAGCAGTACTACAGGCACTGGGGCCAACGTCCTGACTTTC. This chain joins TRBV27 and TRBJ2-6, with D perhaps matching TRBD1 (5 bases). Trimming took off 5 bases at V and 2 bases at J, with 10 bases between the two ends. The CDR3 runs 15 residues. Germline CDR1 and CDR2: MNHEY and SMNVEV (reference sequence).